This TCR beta chain originates from a study of cytomegalovirus exposure and HLA in healthy donors. Regarding the study as a whole: According to the study, roughly 180 TCR beta chains were cytomegalovirus-associated.

Some clones are missing from TCRdb's copy, which holds only in-frame ones; the method was immunoSEQ multiplex PCR. The sample has over 150,000 clones; about 90% are singletons. V was trimmed by 5 bases and J by 1 base, leaving 14 bases between them. The CDR3 consists of 15 residues. The germline V gene encodes CDR1 SEHNR and CDR2 FQNEAQ (reference sequence). As for this clone: As yet, its antigen is unknown.

The receptor was derived from a woman aged 18-30 years in good health and CMV-seropositive. The specimen was PBMCs. V and J are TRBV7-9 and TRBJ1-1, with D perhaps TRBD1 (5 bases). CDR3: CASSPLTVTNTEAFF. DNA for the CDR3: TGTGCCAGCAGCCCTCTGACAGTCACGAACACTGAAGCTTTCTTT.